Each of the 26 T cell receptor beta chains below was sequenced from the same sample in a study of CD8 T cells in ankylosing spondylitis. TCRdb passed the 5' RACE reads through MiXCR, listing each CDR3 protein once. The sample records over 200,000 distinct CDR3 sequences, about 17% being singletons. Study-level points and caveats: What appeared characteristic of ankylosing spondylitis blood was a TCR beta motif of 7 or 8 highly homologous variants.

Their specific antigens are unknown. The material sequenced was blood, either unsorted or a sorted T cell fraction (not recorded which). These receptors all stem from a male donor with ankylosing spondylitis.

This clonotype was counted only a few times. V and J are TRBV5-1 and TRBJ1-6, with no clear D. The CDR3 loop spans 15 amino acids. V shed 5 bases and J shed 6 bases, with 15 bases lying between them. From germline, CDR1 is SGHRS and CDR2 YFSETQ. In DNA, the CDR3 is TGCGCCAGCAGTCAAGTGGAGGCGGCTAATTCACCCCTCCACTTT. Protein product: CASSQVEAANSPLHF.

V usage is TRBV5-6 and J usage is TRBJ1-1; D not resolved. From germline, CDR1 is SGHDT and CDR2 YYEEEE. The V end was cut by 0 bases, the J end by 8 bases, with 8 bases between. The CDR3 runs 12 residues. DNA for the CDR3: TGTGCCAGCAGCTTGGCTGCGATCGAAGCTTTCTTT. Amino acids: CASSLAAIEAFF.

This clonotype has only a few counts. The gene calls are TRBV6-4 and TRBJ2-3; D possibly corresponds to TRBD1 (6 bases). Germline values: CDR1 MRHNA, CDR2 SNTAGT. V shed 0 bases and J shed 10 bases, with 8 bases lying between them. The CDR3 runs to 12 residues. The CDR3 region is CASSDSGAAQYF. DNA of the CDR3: TGTGCCAGCAGTGACTCGGGGGCGGCGCAGTATTTT.

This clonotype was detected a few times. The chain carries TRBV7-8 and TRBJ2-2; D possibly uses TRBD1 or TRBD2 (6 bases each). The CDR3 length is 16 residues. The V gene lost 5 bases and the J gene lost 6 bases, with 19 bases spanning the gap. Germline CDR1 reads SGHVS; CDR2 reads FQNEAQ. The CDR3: CASSPFGGATAGELFF. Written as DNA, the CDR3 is TGTGCCAGCAGCCCCTTCGGGGGCGCAACCGCCGGGGAGCTGTTTTTT. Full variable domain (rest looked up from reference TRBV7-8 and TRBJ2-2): GAGVSQSPRYKVAKRGQDVALRCDPISGHVSLFWYQQALGQGPEFLTYFQNEAQLDKSGLPSDRFFAERPEGSVSTLKIQRTQQEDSAVYLCASSPFGGATAGELFFGEGSRLTVL.

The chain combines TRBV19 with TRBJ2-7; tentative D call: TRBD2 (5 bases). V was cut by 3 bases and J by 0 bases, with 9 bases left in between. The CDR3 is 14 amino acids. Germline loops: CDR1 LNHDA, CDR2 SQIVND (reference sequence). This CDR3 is CASSMVGSSYEQYF. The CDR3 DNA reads TGTGCCAGTAGTATGGTGGGGAGCTCCTACGAGCAGTACTTC.

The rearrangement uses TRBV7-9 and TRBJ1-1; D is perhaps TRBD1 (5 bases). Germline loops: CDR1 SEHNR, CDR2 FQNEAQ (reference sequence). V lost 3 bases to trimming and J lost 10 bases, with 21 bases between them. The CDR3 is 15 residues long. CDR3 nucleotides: TGTGCCAGCAGCTTGCTCATCCCCGGGGGACCCGCAGCTTTCTTT. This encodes CASSLLIPGGPAAFF.

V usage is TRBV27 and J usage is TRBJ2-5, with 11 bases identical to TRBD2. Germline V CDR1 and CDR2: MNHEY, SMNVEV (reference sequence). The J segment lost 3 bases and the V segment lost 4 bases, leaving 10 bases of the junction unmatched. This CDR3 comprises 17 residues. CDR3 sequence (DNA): TGTGCCAGCAGTTCAGGACTAGCGGGTAACTCCAAAGAGACCCAGTACTTC. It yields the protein CASSSGLAGNSKETQYF.

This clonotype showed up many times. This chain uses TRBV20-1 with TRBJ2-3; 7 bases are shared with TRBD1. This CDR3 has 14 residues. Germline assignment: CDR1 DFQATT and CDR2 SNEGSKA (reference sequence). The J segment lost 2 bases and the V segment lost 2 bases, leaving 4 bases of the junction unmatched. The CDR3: CSARTGATTDTQYF. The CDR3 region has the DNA TGCAGTGCTAGAACAGGGGCCACCACAGATACGCAGTATTTT.

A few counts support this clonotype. CDR3 loop: CASSPGTVTYQETQYF. The CDR3 DNA reads as TGTGCCAGCAGCCCCGGGACAGTGACCTACCAAGAGACCCAGTACTTC. The V call is TRBV27, the J call TRBJ2-5, with 7 bases identical to TRBD1. J gave up 0 bases and V 6 bases, and 10 bases lay outside the gene matches. The germline V gene has CDR1 MNHEY and CDR2 SMNVEV (reference sequence). CDR3 length: 16 residues.

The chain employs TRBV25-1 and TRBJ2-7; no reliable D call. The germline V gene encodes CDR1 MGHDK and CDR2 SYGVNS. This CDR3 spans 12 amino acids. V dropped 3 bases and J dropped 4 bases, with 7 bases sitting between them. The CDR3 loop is CASSDLDYEQYF. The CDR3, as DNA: TGTGCCAGCAGTGATCTGGATTACGAGCAGTACTTC.

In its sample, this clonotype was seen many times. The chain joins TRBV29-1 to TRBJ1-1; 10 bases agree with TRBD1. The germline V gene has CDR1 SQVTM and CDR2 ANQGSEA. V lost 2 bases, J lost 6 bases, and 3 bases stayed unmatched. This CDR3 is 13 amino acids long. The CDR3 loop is CSVEPGQGAEAFF. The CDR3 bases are TGCAGCGTTGAACCCGGACAGGGGGCTGAAGCTTTCTTT.

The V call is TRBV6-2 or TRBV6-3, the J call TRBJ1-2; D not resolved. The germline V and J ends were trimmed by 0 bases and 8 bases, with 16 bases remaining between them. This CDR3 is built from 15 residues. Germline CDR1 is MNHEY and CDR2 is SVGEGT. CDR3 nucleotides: TGTGCCAGCAGTTACTCGGAGGAGTTGGTGTGGGGCTACACCTTC. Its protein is CASSYSEELVWGYTF.

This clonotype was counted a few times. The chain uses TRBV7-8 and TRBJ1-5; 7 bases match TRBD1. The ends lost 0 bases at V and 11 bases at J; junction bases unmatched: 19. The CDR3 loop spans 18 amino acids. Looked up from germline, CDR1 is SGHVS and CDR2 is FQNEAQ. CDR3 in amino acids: CASSLAGGQGELYTAQHF. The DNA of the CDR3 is TGTGCCAGCAGCTTAGCGGGGGGCCAGGGGGAATTGTACACAGCCCAGCATTTT.

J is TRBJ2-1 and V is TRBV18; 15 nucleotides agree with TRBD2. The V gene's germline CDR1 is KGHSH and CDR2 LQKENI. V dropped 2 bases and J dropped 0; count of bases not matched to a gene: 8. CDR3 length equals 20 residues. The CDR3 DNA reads TGTGCCAGCTCACCAGAGGGACTAGCGGGAGGACCGAGCTCCTACAATGAGCAGTTCTTC. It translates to CASSPEGLAGGPSSYNEQFF.

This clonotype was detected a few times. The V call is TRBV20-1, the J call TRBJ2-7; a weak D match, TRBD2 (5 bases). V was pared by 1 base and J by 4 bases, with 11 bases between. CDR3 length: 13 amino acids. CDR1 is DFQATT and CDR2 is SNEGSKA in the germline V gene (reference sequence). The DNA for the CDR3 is TGCAGTGCTAGAGTTAGCGACAAATACGAGCAGTACTTC. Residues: CSARVSDKYEQYF.

The DNA for the CDR3 is TGCGCCAGCAGCCTGAAACCACTAGCGGATAAATACAATGAGCAGTTCTTC. Translating it yields CASSLKPLADKYNEQFF. V and J are TRBV4-1 and TRBJ2-1; 8 nucleotides match TRBD2. After removal of 4 bases from V and 4 bases from J, the junction contained 12 bases not matched to a gene. The CDR3 sequence is 17 residues long. Germline V gene sequence: CDR1 MGHRA, CDR2 YSYEKL.

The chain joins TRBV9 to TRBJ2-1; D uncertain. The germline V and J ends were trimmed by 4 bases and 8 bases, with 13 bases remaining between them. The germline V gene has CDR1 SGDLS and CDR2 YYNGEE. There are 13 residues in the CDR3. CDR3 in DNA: TGTGCCAGCAGCCCAGCCCGGTTTGATGAGCAGTTCTTC. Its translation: CASSPARFDEQFF.

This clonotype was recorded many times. The CDR3 loop reads CASSQVLAGELGTSDTQYF. The CDR3 DNA is TGCGCCAGCAGCCAAGTTCTAGCGGGAGAATTGGGGACTTCGGATACGCAGTATTTT. The chain links TRBV4-3 to TRBJ2-3; 10 bases are a match to TRBD2. V shed 1 base, J shed 6 bases, and the junction held 16 bases outside the gene matches. The germline CDR1 and CDR2 sequences are LGHNA and YSLEER. CDR3 length: 19 amino acids.

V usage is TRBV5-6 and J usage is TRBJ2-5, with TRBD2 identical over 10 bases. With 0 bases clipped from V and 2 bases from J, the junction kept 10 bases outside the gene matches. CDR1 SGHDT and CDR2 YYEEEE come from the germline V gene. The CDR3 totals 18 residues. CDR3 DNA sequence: TGTGCCAGCAGCTTGGGGCTAGCGGGGGAAAAAGAGCAAGAGACCCAGTACTTC. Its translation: CASSLGLAGEKEQETQYF.

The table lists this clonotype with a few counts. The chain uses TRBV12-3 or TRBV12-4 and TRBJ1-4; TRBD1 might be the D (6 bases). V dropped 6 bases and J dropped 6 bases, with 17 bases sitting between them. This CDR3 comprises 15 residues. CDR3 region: CASRLTGYSDEKLFF. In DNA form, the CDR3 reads TGTGCCAGCAGACTTACAGGGTATTCAGATGAAAAACTGTTTTTT.

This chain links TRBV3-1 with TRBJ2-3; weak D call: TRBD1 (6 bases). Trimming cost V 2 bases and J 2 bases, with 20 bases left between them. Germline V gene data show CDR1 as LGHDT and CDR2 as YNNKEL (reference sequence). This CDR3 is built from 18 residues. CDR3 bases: TGTGCCAGCAGCCAACAATTCCAGGGGTCAATAAACACAGATACGCAGTATTTT. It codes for CASSQQFQGSINTDTQYF.

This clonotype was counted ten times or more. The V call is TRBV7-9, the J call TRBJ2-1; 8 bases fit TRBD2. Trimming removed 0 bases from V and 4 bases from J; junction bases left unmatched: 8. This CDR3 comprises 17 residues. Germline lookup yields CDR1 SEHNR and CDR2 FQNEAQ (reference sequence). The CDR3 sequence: CASSLALTGGMYNEQFF. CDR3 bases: TGTGCCAGCAGCTTAGCGCTAACGGGAGGGATGTACAATGAGCAGTTCTTC.

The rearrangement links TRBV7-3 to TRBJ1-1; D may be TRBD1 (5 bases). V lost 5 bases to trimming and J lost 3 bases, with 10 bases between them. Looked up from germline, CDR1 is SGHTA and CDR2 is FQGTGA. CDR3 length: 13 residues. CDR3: CASSTRGDTEAFF. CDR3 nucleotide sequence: TGTGCCAGCAGCACGAGGGGAGACACTGAAGCTTTCTTT.

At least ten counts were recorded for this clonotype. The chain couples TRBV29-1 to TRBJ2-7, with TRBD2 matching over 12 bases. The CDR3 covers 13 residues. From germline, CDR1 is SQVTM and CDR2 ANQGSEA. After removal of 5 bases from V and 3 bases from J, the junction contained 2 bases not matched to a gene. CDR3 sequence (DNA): TGCAGCGTTCTACTAGCGGGAGGCTACGAGCAGTACTTC. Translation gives CSVLLAGGYEQYF.

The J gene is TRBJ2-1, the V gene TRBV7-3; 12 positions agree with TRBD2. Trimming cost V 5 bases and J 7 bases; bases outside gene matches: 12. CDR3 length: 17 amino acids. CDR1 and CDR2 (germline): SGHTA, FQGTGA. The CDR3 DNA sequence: TGTGCCAGCAGCCCTAAAGTATCTAGCGGGGGGGCGAATGAGCAGTTCTTC. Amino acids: CASSPKVSSGGANEQFF.

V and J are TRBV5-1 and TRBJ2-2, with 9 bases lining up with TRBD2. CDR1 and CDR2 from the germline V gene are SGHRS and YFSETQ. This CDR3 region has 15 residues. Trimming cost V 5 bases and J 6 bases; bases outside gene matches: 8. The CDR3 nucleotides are TGCGCCAGCAGGTTAGCGGGAGATGCGGCCGGGGAGCTGTTTTTT. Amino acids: CASRLAGDAAGELFF.